The entry below gives a single TCR beta chain sequence along with its context. This sample stems from a study of T cell responses to AZD1222 COVID-19 vaccine. CDR1 MNHEY and CDR2 SVGAGI come from the germline V gene. The CDR3 runs to 14 residues. V shed 6 bases, J shed 4 bases, and the junction held 8 bases outside the gene matches. Some clones are missing from TCRdb's copy, which holds only in-frame ones; the method was immunoSEQ multiplex PCR. The sample has over 150,000 clones; about nine tenths are singletons. V usage is TRBV6-5 and J usage is TRBJ1-2, with 7 bases matching TRBD1. Material: peripheral blood, obtained on day 0 of AZD1222 vaccination. The source is an adult in good health. The CDR3 is CASRVDRDSYGYTF. The CDR3 DNA follows: TGTGCCAGCAGAGTTGACCGGGACAGCTATGGCTACACCTTC.